These 27 T cell receptor beta chains were all obtained from the same sample, sequenced in a study of cytomegalovirus exposure and HLA in healthy donors. The PCR ran on 60 Vbeta and 13 Jbeta primers. Sequenced by immunoSEQ multiplex PCR; TCRdb stores in-frame clones only, minus some. The data show under 200,000 clones, 75% to 90% seen once. The sequenced sample consisted of PBMCs. The receptors come from a woman younger than 45 in good health and CMV-seronegative.

The rearrangement links TRBV5-4 to TRBJ2-1; the match to TRBD2 covers 15 bases. From germline, CDR1 is SGHNT and CDR2 YYREEE (reference sequence). The CDR3 has 15 amino acids. The J segment lost 13 bases and the V segment lost 4 bases, leaving 9 bases of the junction unmatched. In DNA form, the CDR3 reads TGTGCCAGCAGCCCCCTTGGACTAGCGGGAGGGCCACAGTTCTTC. Its protein is CASSPLGLAGGPQFF.

The V and J genes are TRBV14 and TRBJ2-3, with D possibly TRBD1 on 6 matching bases. V lost 5 bases to trimming and J lost 2 bases, with 8 bases between them. This CDR3 spans 13 amino acids. Germline lookup yields CDR1 SGHDN and CDR2 FVKESK. CDR3 residues: CASSWDNTDTQYF. The DNA for the CDR3 is TGTGCCAGCAGCTGGGACAACACAGATACGCAGTATTTT.

The V and J genes are TRBV5-4 and TRBJ1-2, with 7 bases lining up with TRBD1. The germline V gene encodes CDR1 SGHNT and CDR2 YYREEE (reference sequence). V trimming: 4 bases; J trimming: 6 bases; junction bases outside the gene matches: 15. This CDR3 contains 16 residues. Here the CDR3 DNA reads TGTGCCAGCAGCGTAAACCGGGACAGAGGTGAGGATGGCTACACCTTC. It translates to CASSVNRDRGEDGYTF.

V gene TRBV19 combines with J gene TRBJ2-7, with D unclear. Germline V gene lookup returns CDR1 LNHDA and CDR2 SQIVND (reference sequence). V lost 6 bases and J lost 3, with 9 bases in between. CDR3 length: 12 residues. For the CDR3, the DNA is TGTGCCAGTAGCGATAGCTTCTACGAGCAGTACTTC. This codes for CASSDSFYEQYF.

This clone was observed a few times. V and J are TRBV10-2 and TRBJ2-7; 8 nucleotides match TRBD2. From germline, CDR1 is WSHSY and CDR2 SAAADI. This CDR3 comprises 14 residues. V was clipped by 5 bases and J by 4 bases; unmatched bases: 7. In DNA form, the CDR3 reads TGCGCCAGCAGTCGGACGACTAGCGAATACGAGCAGTACTTC. It translates to CASSRTTSEYEQYF.

This chain connects TRBV5-5 to TRBJ2-1; unclear D gene. Trimming cost V 0 bases and J 8 bases, with 18 bases left between them. CDR1 is SGHKS, CDR2 YYEKEE, per germline (reference sequence). The CDR3 length is 16 residues. CDR3 DNA: TGTGCCAGCAGCTTGGCAGTGACTCTAGGTATCTATGAGCAGTTCTTC. Protein sequence: CASSLAVTLGIYEQFF.

The CDR3 DNA reads as TGCGCCAGCAGCCAGGGACTAGCGGGAGTGCCAGATACGCAGTATTTT. This translates into CASSQGLAGVPDTQYF. The chain couples TRBV4-1 to TRBJ2-3; 14 positions match TRBD2. Germline V gene data show CDR1 as MGHRA and CDR2 as YSYEKL. This CDR3 contains 16 residues. J lost 4 bases, V lost 3 bases, and 3 bases had no gene match.

This clone has just a few counts. The V and J genes are TRBV5-4 and TRBJ2-7, with 8 bases aligning to TRBD1. V shed 3 bases, J shed 6 bases, and the junction held 11 bases outside the gene matches. Germline loops: CDR1 SGHNT, CDR2 YYREEE (reference sequence). The CDR3 spans 15 residues. The CDR3, as DNA: TGTGCCAGCAGCTCATGGGACAGGCGGGATAGCGAGCAGTACTTC. Its protein is CASSSWDRRDSEQYF.

The rearrangement links TRBV5-1 to TRBJ1-1; D possibly corresponds to TRBD1 (6 bases). Germline V CDR1 and CDR2: SGHRS, YFSETQ. V gave up 3 bases and J gave up 0 bases, with 9 bases separating them. The CDR3 totals 14 residues. The CDR3 loop is CASSSNRVNTEAFF. The CDR3 DNA reads TGCGCCAGCAGCTCCAACAGGGTGAACACTGAAGCTTTCTTT.

The chain's CDR3 is CASSLEQGTFEQYF. The CDR3 DNA reads as TGCGCCAGCAGCTTGGAGCAGGGAACATTCGAGCAGTACTTC. This sequence joins TRBV5-1 and TRBJ2-7; TRBD1 is a possible D gene (5 bases). CDR3 length: 14 amino acids. The germline V gene has CDR1 SGHRS and CDR2 YFSETQ. Trimming left V 0 bases short and J 6 bases short, with 13 bases between.

This sequence joins TRBV29-1 and TRBJ2-1, with D tentatively TRBD1 (6 bases). V lost 4 bases to trimming and J lost 8 bases, with 24 bases between them. Germline CDR1 and CDR2: SQVTM and ANQGSEA. CDR3 size: 16 residues. The DNA of the CDR3 is TGCAGCGTTGTCGTCCCCAAACAGGGTCCTTTGGATGAGCAGTTCTTC. Residues: CSVVVPKQGPLDEQFF.

This chain connects TRBV30 to TRBJ2-1; 14 bases match TRBD2. The CDR3 is made up of 19 amino acids. The trim removed 0 bases at V and 0 bases at J, leaving 7 bases unmatched. Germline assignment: CDR1 GTSNPN and CDR2 SVGIG (reference sequence). The CDR3 reads CAWSVGTSGGAGSYNEQFF. The CDR3 DNA reads as TGTGCCTGGAGTGTAGGGACTAGCGGGGGTGCGGGCTCCTACAATGAGCAGTTCTTC.

V is TRBV28 and J is TRBJ2-1; unclear D gene. Germline CDR1 and CDR2: MDHEN and SYDVKM. The CDR3 sequence is 14 residues long. Trimming removed 4 bases from V and 8 bases from J, with 15 bases in between. The CDR3 sequence is CASSSGLAVDEQFF. The CDR3 nucleotides read TGTGCCAGCAGTTCTGGCTTAGCTGTCGATGAGCAGTTCTTC.

The chain joins TRBV9 to TRBJ2-1, with 7 bases that match TRBD2. The CDR3 is made up of 15 amino acids. V lost 0 bases to trimming and J lost 4 bases; unmatched junction nucleotides: 4. Per germline, CDR1 SGDLS and CDR2 YYNGEE. The chain's CDR3 is CASSVEPSGYNEQFF. CDR3 sequence (DNA): TGTGCCAGCAGCGTAGAGCCTAGCGGTTACAATGAGCAGTTCTTC.

J is TRBJ1-1 and V is TRBV15; the match to TRBD1 covers 9 bases. The germline gives CDR1 LNHNV, CDR2 YYDKDF (reference sequence). The CDR3 extends over 15 amino acids. With 4 bases clipped from V and 3 bases from J, the junction kept 6 bases outside the gene matches. Written as DNA, the CDR3 is TGTGCCACCAGCAATATGGACAGGGGCTACACTGAAGCTTTCTTT. Translating gives CATSNMDRGYTEAFF.

This clone was observed a few times. The chain joins TRBV5-1 to TRBJ1-1; no clear D gene. This CDR3 is built from 14 residues. The germline gives CDR1 SGHRS, CDR2 YFSETQ. Trimming left V 5 bases short and J 4 bases short, with 15 bases between. The CDR3 sequence: CASRLDTLGTEAFF. CDR3 nucleotides: TGCGCCAGCAGACTAGACACCCTGGGCACTGAAGCTTTCTTT.

The chain is built from TRBV10-2 and TRBJ2-1; 7 nucleotides align to TRBD2. This CDR3 is built from 14 residues. Unmatched junction bases numbered 2, after V lost 4 bases and J lost 2 bases. Germline V lookup: CDR1 WSHSY, CDR2 SAAADI. CDR3 DNA sequence: TGCGCCAGCAGTGGGGGGGGACCCTACAATGAGCAGTTCTTC. It is translated as CASSGGGPYNEQFF.

The rearrangement links TRBV2 to TRBJ2-5; D gene uncertain. With the DNA end fitting TRBJ2-7 better, the J assignment may be wrong. There are 15 residues in the CDR3. Germline CDR1 SNHLY, CDR2 FYNNEI. As DNA, the CDR3 is TGTGCCAGCAGTGGTTGGCAGGCTTCCTCCTACGAGCAGTACTTC. Its translation is CASSGWQASSYEQYF.

A few counts support this clone. One junction end does not reproduce the germline sequence, and a read error may be involved. The CDR3 spells CASSPTLPSLGTQYF. CDR3 nucleotides: TGTGCTAGCAGCCCAACCCTACCCTCTCTTGGGACCCAGTACTTC. V usage is TRBV7-7 and J usage is TRBJ2-5; no clear D. The CDR3 covers 15 residues. Germline V CDR1 and CDR2: SSHAT, FNYEAQ (reference sequence).

With regard to this clone: Other DNA sequences in this specimen translate into the identical CDR3. The chain links TRBV5-1 to TRBJ2-1; maybe TRBD1 (5 bases). V was pared by 0 bases and J by 2 bases, with 12 bases between. Germline V gene lookup returns CDR1 SGHRS and CDR2 YFSETQ. The CDR3 has 16 amino acids. The DNA of the CDR3 is TGCGCCAGCAGCTTGGCTGGACAAGTTACCTACAATGAGCAGTTCTTC. Translation: CASSLAGQVTYNEQFF.

The CDR3 nucleotides are TGTGCCAGCCCCGGAGGGAGCCCACTCGAAAACACCATATATTTT. Translating it yields CASPGGSPLENTIYF. V is TRBV7-9 and J is TRBJ1-3; D gene unclear. The CDR3 has 15 amino acids. CDR1 is SEHNR, CDR2 FQNEAQ, per germline (reference sequence). The V end lost 8 bases, the J end lost 6 bases, and 20 bases lay between the germline ends. The whole variable domain, filled in from reference TRBV7-9 and TRBJ1-3, reads DTGVSQNPRHKITKRGQNVTFRCDPISEHNRLYWYRQTLGQGPEFLTYFQNEAQLEKSRLLSDRFSAERPKGSFSTLEIQRTEQGDSAMYLCASPGGSPLENTIYFGEGSWLTVV.

This chain uses TRBV10-2 with TRBJ2-3; the match to TRBD2 covers 7 bases. Germline V gives CDR1 WSHSY, CDR2 SAAADI. V shed 7 bases and J 10 bases; nucleotides not matched to a gene: 17. The CDR3 runs to 15 residues. CDR3 region: CASTSSGTIRGAQYF. CDR3 nucleotide sequence: TGCGCCAGCACCTCCTCGGGGACTATTCGGGGTGCGCAGTATTTT.

The chain has TRBV5-5 and TRBJ2-1; 7 bases fit TRBD1. V dropped 4 bases and J dropped 4; count of bases not matched to a gene: 8. The germline V gene encodes CDR1 SGHKS and CDR2 YYEKEE (reference sequence). CDR3 length: 15 residues. The CDR3: CASSLRQGSYNEQFF. DNA for the CDR3: TGTGCCAGCAGCCTCCGACAGGGATCATACAATGAGCAGTTCTTC.

This clone was seen only once. This chain uses TRBV5-1 with TRBJ2-7; 13 nucleotides align to TRBD2. Trimming cost V 1 base and J 7 bases; bases outside gene matches: 8. The length of the CDR3 is 16 residues. Germline CDR1 and CDR2: SGHRS and YFSETQ. This CDR3 is CASSLTSGRAIGEQYF. CDR3 nucleotide sequence: TGCGCCAGCAGCTTGACTAGCGGGAGGGCCATAGGTGAGCAGTACTTC. Full variable domain (missing parts from reference TRBV5-1 and TRBJ2-7): KAGVTQTPRYLIKTRGQQVTLSCSPISGHRSVSWYQQTPGQGLQFLFEYFSETQRNKGNFPGRFSGRQFSNSRSEMNVSTLELGDSALYLCASSLTSGRAIGEQYFGPGTRLTVT.

This clone has just a few counts. The chain employs TRBV28 and TRBJ2-1; the match to TRBD2 covers 8 bases. CDR3 length equals 17 residues. The germline V gene encodes CDR1 MDHEN and CDR2 SYDVKM. The V gene end was trimmed by 4 bases and the J gene end by 4 bases; junction bases not matched to a gene: 12. The DNA for the CDR3 is TGTGCCAGCAGTTCCCAGACTAGCGAGGGGCTGTACAATGAGCAGTTCTTC. Its translation: CASSSQTSEGLYNEQFF.

The chain employs TRBV5-1 and TRBJ2-3; 11 positions match TRBD2. The trim removed 4 bases at V and 5 bases at J, leaving 15 bases unmatched. Germline CDR1 is SGHRS and CDR2 is YFSETQ. The CDR3 has 18 residues. CDR3 amino acids: CASSPRTSGGTGIDTQYF. The CDR3, as DNA: TGCGCCAGCAGCCCGCGAACTAGCGGGGGCACGGGGATAGATACGCAGTATTTT.

The chain has TRBV19 and TRBJ2-1; 16 bases line up with TRBD2. In germline, CDR1 is LNHDA, CDR2 SQIVND (reference sequence). V was clipped by 5 bases and J by 2 bases; unmatched bases: 6. The CDR3 sequence is 18 residues long. CDR3 DNA: TGTGCCAGTAGTGACCCCGGGACTAGCGGGGGGGCCTACAATGAGCAGTTCTTC. It yields the protein CASSDPGTSGGAYNEQFF.